These T cell receptor beta chains were read from a single sample in a study of T cell responses to AZD1222 COVID-19 vaccine. Produced via immunoSEQ multiplex PCR; TCRdb's table is partial and in-frame only. The sample yields tens of thousands of clones, roughly four fifths seen once. Specimen: peripheral blood, collected on day 0 of AZD1222 vaccination. All receptors come from an adult in good health. Each CDR3 is given with its conserved first and last residue. D genes are given only for firm matches. Clone sizes are given selectively: once, few, many, or a class where the clone is expanded.

CDR3,DNA,length,V,size,D,J
CATSRDPAREGSPTNEKLFF,TGTGCCACCAGCAGAGATCCTGCCAGAGAAGGATCGCCAACTAATGAAAAACTGTTTTTT,20,TRBV15,NA,NA,TRBJ1-4
CASSSKGVGREKLFF,TGTGCCAGCAGTTCTAAAGGGGTTGGCCGGGAAAAACTGTTTTTT,15,TRBV28,NA,NA,TRBJ1-4
CAISRDGTDTQYF,TGTGCCATCAGCAGGGATGGGACAGATACGCAGTATTTT,13,TRBV10-3,NA,NA,TRBJ2-3
CASSHLPGYEQYF,TGCGCCAGCAGCCATCTCCCCGGCTACGAGCAGTACTTC,13,TRBV4-1,NA,NA,TRBJ2-7
CASSLGHLGGYQPQHF,TGTGCCAGCAGCTTGGGACACCTAGGGGGCTATCAGCCCCAGCATTTT,16,TRBV5-6,NA,TRBD1,TRBJ1-5
CASSREGQGRYGYTF,TGCGCCAGCAGCCGAGAGGGACAGGGTAGATATGGCTACACCTTC,15,TRBV4-3,NA,TRBD1,TRBJ1-2
CASSQDPWDRVGTEAFF,TGCGCCAGCAGCCAAGATCCCTGGGACAGGGTCGGCACTGAAGCTTTCTTT,17,TRBV4-1,NA,TRBD1,TRBJ1-1
CASSGQGDEKLFF,TGTGCCAGCTCGGGACAGGGGGATGAAAAACTGTTTTTT,13,TRBV18,NA,TRBD1,TRBJ1-4
CASSLDSSGANVLTF,TGTGCCAGCAGCTTAGACAGTTCCGGGGCCAACGTCCTGACTTTC,15,TRBV5-4,NA,NA,TRBJ2-6
CSVEDPRGFGYTF,TGCAGCGTTGAAGATCCGAGGGGATTTGGCTACACCTTC,13,TRBV29-1,NA,NA,TRBJ1-2
CASSLARGGQTEQFF,TGTGCCAGCAGCTTAGCCCGGGGGGGGCAAACCGAGCAGTTCTTC,15,TRBV7-2,NA,TRBD2,TRBJ2-1
CATSDYRGGGEQFF,TGTGCCACCAGTGACTACAGGGGCGGAGGTGAGCAGTTCTTC,14,TRBV24-1,NA,TRBD1,TRBJ2-1
CASRGVNEQFF,TGTGCCAGCAGAGGCGTAAATGAGCAGTTCTTC,11,TRBV2,NA,NA,TRBJ2-1
CARSLFWDTEAFF,TGTGCCAGAAGCTTGTTCTGGGACACTGAAGCTTTCTTT,13,TRBV5-3,few,NA,TRBJ1-1
CASSPHRETQYF,TGTGCCAGCAGCCCCCACAGGGAGACCCAGTACTTC,12,TRBV7-9,NA,NA,TRBJ2-5
CASSFRQTGELFF,TGTGCCAGCAGTTTTCGGCAGACCGGGGAGCTGTTTTTT,13,TRBV28,NA,NA,TRBJ2-2
CASRYRRANTEAFF,TGTGCCAGTAGGTACCGCAGGGCCAACACTGAAGCTTTCTTT,14,TRBV19,NA,NA,TRBJ1-1